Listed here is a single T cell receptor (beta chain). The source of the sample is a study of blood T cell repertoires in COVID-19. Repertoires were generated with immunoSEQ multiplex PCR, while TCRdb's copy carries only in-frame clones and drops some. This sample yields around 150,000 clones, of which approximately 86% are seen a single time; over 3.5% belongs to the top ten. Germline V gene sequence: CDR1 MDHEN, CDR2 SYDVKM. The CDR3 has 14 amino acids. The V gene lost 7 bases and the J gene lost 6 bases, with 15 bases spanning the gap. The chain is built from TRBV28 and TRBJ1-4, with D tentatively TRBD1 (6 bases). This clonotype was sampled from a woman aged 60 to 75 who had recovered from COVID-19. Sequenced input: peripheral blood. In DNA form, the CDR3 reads TGTGCCAGCACGAACAGGGTGGATTATGAAAAACTGTTTTTT. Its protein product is CASTNRVDYEKLFF.